This T cell receptor beta chain was identified during a study of CD8+ T cells in alopecia areata. At the level of the study: Oral tofacitinib, 5 to 10 mg twice daily, was given in an open-label trial. Overall study findings and caveats: Significant decreases in scalp clonality and expanded CD8+ clones followed tofacitinib treatment.

With V trimmed by 8 bases and J by 5 bases, 8 bases remained unmatched. Germline V gives CDR1 GTSNPN, CDR2 SVGIG (reference sequence). CDR3 length equals 12 residues. Reverse transcription of extracted RNA yielded cDNA, which provided the sequencing template. The protocol was immunoSEQ multiplex PCR, while the TCRdb copy is restricted to in-frame clones and leaves out a portion. The table records about 150,000 clones, about 71% of them present only once. Worth noting for this clone: Its antigen remains unidentified.

Regarding treatment: oral pan-JAK inhibitor, 5-10 mg twice daily. V and J are TRBV30 and TRBJ1-1; TRBD1 aligns across 7 bases. This specimen was CD4+ T cells sorted from blood, taken at week 4, from a patient treated with tofacitinib. This receptor was identified in a human donor with alopecia areata. CDR3: CASSGGRTEAFF. The CDR3 DNA reads as TGTGCCAGCTCAGGGGGTAGGACTGAAGCTTTCTTT.